This TCR beta chain derives from a study of read filtering for tumor transcriptome and immune sequencing. For the study at large: Fewer than 10 patients were R-ISS I, some 16 were R-ISS II, 6 or 7 were R-ISS III. Study observations and caveats: IR-seq captured clonotypes deeper and more reliably than RNA-seq.

The CDR3 covers 15 residues. J was trimmed by 6 bases and V by 4 bases; bases with no gene match: 10. Germline CDR1 and CDR2: SEHNR and FQNEAQ (reference sequence). This clonotype appeared many times. No antigen is known for it. This library used roughly 400 ng RNA and molecular barcoded adaptors spanning alpha/delta and beta/gamma chains. TCRdb re-called the reads with MiXCR, one entry per CDR3 protein. Among 39,000 or so distinct CDR3 sequences, 13% were seen once, and the ten largest hold approximately 28%. The rearrangement uses TRBV7-9 and TRBJ2-3, with 7 bases matching TRBD1. The TCR comes from a donor at least 40 years old with multiple myeloma. The sample consisted of a population of CD138-negative cells sorted from bone marrow. The CDR3 region has the DNA TGTGCCAGCAGCTCGCCGGGACAGACCGGGGATACGCAGTATTTT. Residues: CASSSPGQTGDTQYF.